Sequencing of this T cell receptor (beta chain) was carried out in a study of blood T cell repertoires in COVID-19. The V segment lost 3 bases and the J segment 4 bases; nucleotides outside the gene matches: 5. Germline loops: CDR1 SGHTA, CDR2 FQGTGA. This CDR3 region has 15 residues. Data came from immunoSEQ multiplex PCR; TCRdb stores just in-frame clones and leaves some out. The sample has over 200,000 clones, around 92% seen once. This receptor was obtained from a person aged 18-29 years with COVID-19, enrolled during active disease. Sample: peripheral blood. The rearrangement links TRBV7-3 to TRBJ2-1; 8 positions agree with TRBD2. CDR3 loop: CASSFSGEEYNEQFF. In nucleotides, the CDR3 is TGTGCCAGCAGCTTTAGCGGGGAGGAATACAATGAGCAGTTCTTC.